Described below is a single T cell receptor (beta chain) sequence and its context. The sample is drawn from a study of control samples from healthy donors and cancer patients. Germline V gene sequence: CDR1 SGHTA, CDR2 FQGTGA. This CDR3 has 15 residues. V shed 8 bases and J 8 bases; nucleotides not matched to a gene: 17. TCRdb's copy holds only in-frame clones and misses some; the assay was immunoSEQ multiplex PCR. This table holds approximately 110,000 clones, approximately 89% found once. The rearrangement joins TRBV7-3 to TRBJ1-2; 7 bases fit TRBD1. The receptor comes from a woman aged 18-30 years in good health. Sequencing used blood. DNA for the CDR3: TGTGCCAGCTCAGGGGGGGTGACCCTAAAAAACGGCTACACCTTC. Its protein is CASSGGVTLKNGYTF.